Listed below are T cell receptor beta chains from one sample, sequenced in a study of cytomegalovirus exposure and HLA in healthy donors. Clones were sequenced by immunoSEQ multiplex PCR, and TCRdb holds only the in-frame ones, with some missing. Of under 200,000 clones listed, about four fifths are singletons. Material: PBMCs. Receptor source: a woman aged 25-40 years in good health and CMV-seropositive. The CDR3 runs from the conserved cysteine through the conserved F or W. D genes are given only for firm matches. Clone size is not always given. Where it is, it says once, few, many or a class for expanded clones.

TGTGCCAGTAACCCGGGACAAGGCTATGGCTACACCTTC	CASNPGQGYGYTF	-	-	TRBV19	TRBJ1-2
TGTGCCAGCAGCTCTCTTAGCGGGAACCCTGGGGATACGCAGTATTTT	CASSSLSGNPGDTQYF	TRBD2	-	TRBV7-8	TRBJ2-3
TGTGCCAGCTCGACGAGGGAGGGCTACACCTTC	CASSTREGYTF	-	-	TRBV7-9	TRBJ1-2
TGCAGTGCGAGACTAGACGCCCAGTACTTC	CSARLDAQYF	-	-	TRBV20-1	TRBJ2-5
TGTGCCAGCAGTTGGGGGGGGAATTCACCCCTCCACTTT	CASSWGGNSPLHF	-	-	TRBV27	TRBJ1-6
TGTGCCAGCAGCAGCAACAGGGGGCTCGGCGAGCAGTACTTC	CASSSNRGLGEQYF	TRBD1	once	TRBV7-2	TRBJ2-7
TGTGCCAGCAGTTTGACTAGCGGGAGGGCAGAGACCCAGTACTTC	CASSLTSGRAETQYF	TRBD2	-	TRBV28	TRBJ2-5
TGTGCCAGCAGCTTAGAGGCTAGCAATCGCCTCTACGAGCAGTACTTC	CASSLEASNRLYEQYF	-	once	TRBV7-9	TRBJ2-7
TGTGCCAGCAGCTCTGGGGGGGGATCTGAAGCTTTCTTT	CASSSGGGSEAFF	-	-	TRBV11-3	TRBJ1-1
TGTGCCAGCAGCGCAGGGGGCAACGAGCAGTTCTTC	CASSAGGNEQFF	TRBD1	-	TRBV11-2	TRBJ2-1
TGCAGTGAGGGGATCACAGATACGCAGTATTTT	CSEGITDTQYF	-	-	TRBV20-1	TRBJ2-3
TGCAGTGCTAGGAGGGAGACCCAGTACTTC	CSARRETQYF	-	few	TRBV20-1	TRBJ2-5
TGTGCCACCAGGAAAGACATCACGGATACGCAGTATTTT	CATRKDITDTQYF	-	-	TRBV6-5	TRBJ2-3